What follows are 2 T cell receptor beta chains derived from one specimen sequenced in a study of blood T cell repertoires in COVID-19. TCRdb's table, derived via immunoSEQ multiplex PCR, lists solely in-frame clones and lacks some. The profile shows some 190,000 clones, around 88% of them singletons. Material for sequencing was peripheral blood. These receptors were taken from a man aged 18 to 30 with active or convalescent COVID-19.

V and J are TRBV3-1 (or the pseudogene TRBV3-2) and TRBJ2-5; 8 bases agree with TRBD2. The CDR3 has 16 amino acids. J was trimmed by 5 bases and V by 4 bases; bases with no gene match: 12. Germline values: CDR1 LGHDT, CDR2 YNNKEL (reference sequence). The CDR3 DNA follows: TGTGCCAGCAGCCGGACGATGCGGGGGGCGGGGGAGACCCAGTACTTC. Translation: CASSRTMRGAGETQYF.

This chain joins TRBV19 and TRBJ2-2; D is ambiguous. The germline V gene encodes CDR1 LNHDA and CDR2 SQIVND (reference sequence). This CDR3 has 11 residues. The ends were cut back, 7 bases at V and 6 bases at J, with 6 bases in the middle. CDR3 coding DNA: TGTGCCAGTATTTCGGCCGGGGAGCTGTTTTTT. This gives the protein CASISAGELFF.